What follows is one T cell receptor beta chain and its context. This clone's antigen is unknown. Base qualities were left out, and no much larger clone turns up one base away. This sample was included in a study of shared clonotypes between healthy human individuals (TCRdb year 2020). A note on the overall study: The cohort included a few men and a couple of women between 18 and 49 years of age. For each donor, three plates each were used for CD4 naive and CD4 memory, two plates were used for CD8 naive, and one plate was used for CD8 memory. To estimate repertoire size and how much clonotypes are shared between individuals, the study performed deep sequencing of blood TCR repertoires from about five healthy adults. To increase sequencing depth and limit assay-specific biases, different laboratories used diverse techniques to prepare libraries and sequence TCR repertoires. Leukapheresis yielded between about 0.85 and 9.5 billion PBMCs per donor. The paper as a whole reports these results and caveats: Rarefaction of sorted-subset datasets indicated incomplete sequencing despite the large sequencing depth. Estimated clonotype richness was generally larger for naive than for memory subsets. Sampling was restricted to blood, and TCR repertoires in tissues likely differ from the TCR repertoires found in blood. Pairwise subsampling led to the expectation that sequencing depth would affect the degree of clonotype sharing among donors. About 5% of naive CD4, 3.5% of naive CD8, approximately 2% of memory CD4, and about 0.4% of memory CD8 clonotypes were shared across four donors. Because the study included a small number of donors, the genetic and exposure-history diversity represented was limited. Higher generation probabilities were observed for clonotypes shared by all four sorted-subset donors than for non-shared clonotypes.

TCR CDR3 regions were amplified from genomic DNA by multiplex PCR using the deep immunoSEQ assay. Genomic DNA extracted from each cell subset was distributed evenly over all wells of several immunoSEQ 96-well plates, and each plate served as one replicate. For sorted subsets, each replicate PCR was loaded with roughly 200 ng genomic DNA, equivalent to 25,000 to 35,000 T cell genomes. The purified libraries were quantified using a Qubit 3.0 fluorometer, sized with a Bioanalyzer 2100, and then quantified again using the KAPA Library Quantification kit. Every immunoSEQ 96-well plate was sequenced on a dedicated single-read 150-cycle Illumina NextSeq 550 flow cell. Regarding the original processing steps: Because the immunoSEQ output held only junctional sequences and lacked quality scores, the filtering could not match the filtering applied to full-length reads. To assign V/J genes and CDR3, sequences were annotated using PyIR, a Python wrapper for IgBLAST v1.9, with IMGT germline references. Reads were removed for weak V/J assignments (E-value above 1e-6), missing CDR3, stop codons, out-of-frame junctions, or ambiguous translated residues. A V3J clonotype was defined by an identical inferred V gene, J gene, and CDR3 amino acid sequence. To compute the percentage overlap between repertoires, the number of shared unique clonotypes was divided by the size of the smaller repertoire. Three approaches were used to assess repertoire richness: RTK rarefaction, the Chao1 estimator, and Recon v2.1 estimates of unobserved clonotypes. Generation probabilities were computed with OLGA for all TCRbeta clonotypes obtained by the gDNA method from a handful of donors. TCRdb carries this immuneACCESS record with in-frame sequences only. Its versions omit some clonotypes, under half of them owing to an unresolved V gene in the studies checked, with the rest unexplained. The V and J calls and clone size come from that table; D and trimming were worked out from the DNA. This sample gives over a million clones in total; around 75% of them show up just once. About 1.5% of the sample is in the top ten clones.

Healthy HIV-negative adults with no recently reported acute infections or vaccinations were included as donors. Only Caucasian adults living in Nashville, Tennessee, USA were represented among the donors. CD4+ T cells were enriched by magnetic negative selection, after which naive cells were positively selected on CD45RA and the negative fraction was taken as the memory subset. Blood was collected by leukapheresis, and PBMCs were isolated by Ficoll-Histopaque density gradient centrifugation and then cryopreserved in liquid nitrogen vapor phase. Analytical flow cytometry was used to check the purity and quantity of every magnetically sorted T cell population. From each sorted fraction, genomic DNA was isolated and quantified by UV absorbance on a Nanodrop 2000c. The CDR3 holds 15 amino acids from the cysteine to the phenylalanine. CDR3 DNA is the only sequence kept; it has 45 bases, read in frame from the first base. The germline V and J ends show losses of 7 bases and 7 bases respectively, and no gene match explains 16 bases of the junction. The germline V gene (reference sequence) supplies CDR1 GTSNPN and CDR2 SVGIG.

Here the chain combines TRBV30 and TRBJ2-1; 7 central bases correspond to TRBD1. The origin of this receptor is a man between 18 and 35 years old in good health. The sample was memory CD4+ T cells sorted from blood. This specimen's cell subset or site label, per the study, means: CD45RA-negative fraction. DNA sequence: TGTGCCTTTTCATCCTTTAGGACAGGATTAAATGAGCAGTTCTTC. It codes for CAFSSFRTGLNEQFF.